This TCR beta chain emerged from a study of blood T cells in healthy people across ages (dated by TCRdb to between 2014 and 2017). Looking at the study overall: In model experiments, roughly one uniquely barcoded TCR beta cDNA molecule per two T cells was captured by template switching. The study analyzed two additional independent replicas of 1 million unique cDNA reads from the same blood draw for two donors, one aged 18 to 30 and one aged 80 or older. To track age-related changes in TCR beta repertoire diversity, the study relied on deep sequencing normalized with unique cDNA molecular identifiers. To avoid experimental bias, donors of different ages were spread randomly across the sequencing lanes. Donors were grouped into four age groups: young (average 16 years), middle-aged (around 39), aged (roughly 67) and long-lived (roughly 80).

In regard to this clonotype: Its specific antigen is unknown. No base quality values were provided; no much bigger clone lies one nucleotide off.

The approximately 39 donors, aged about 6 to 100 years, were systemically healthy Caucasian individuals from Russia. Ten milliliters of peripheral blood were collected from each donor into EDTA-treated Vacutainer tubes. Ficoll-Paque density-gradient centrifugation was used to isolate PBMCs, with at least 6 million per sample. Total RNA, at least 6 micrograms per sample, was extracted from PBMCs with Trizol reagent. For every donor, flow cytometry on a PBMC aliquot measured the percentage of naive CD45RAhigh/CD27high T cells. Library prep was done by 5' RACE. TCRdb shows the sequencer as Illumina HiSeq 2500. The second PCR ran for about 6 to 12 cycles and used a J-beta primer mix along with a sample-barcoded 5' primer. Each TCR beta cDNA molecule received a unique molecular identifier from a template-switch 5' adaptor carrying 12 random nucleotides. Each sample yielded at least 2.5 million CDR3-containing paired-end reads. First-strand cDNA was synthesized from all RNA with the Mint cDNA synthesis kit, primed by a TRBC-specific oligonucleotide. Following uracil-DNA glycosylase treatment, all cDNA underwent a first 18-cycle PCR with the universal primers M1SS and BC2_uni_R. As for the authors' bioinformatics: For normalization, 1 million high-quality reads, each with a distinct molecular identifier, were randomly selected from each sample. Reads sharing molecular identifiers were discarded rather than binned into consensus sequences. MiTCR, set to a Q25 quality threshold and the strictest error-elimination algorithm, was used for CDR3 identification, clonotype clustering and error correction. A nonparametric unseen species model with Euler transformation was used to estimate lower-bound total TCR beta diversity. In TCRdb, the public reads were trimmed at Q25 with fastp and aligned with MiXCR, with productive beta chains retained. Rows matching on CDR3 protein sequence are summarized as one entry with the most common DNA and genes. TCRdb's processing, not the study's, gives the V and J calls here. The sample table holds over 1.5 million distinct CDR3 sequences, of which about 49% were seen once. The ten top clones hold roughly 2% of the sample.

The germline V gene (reference sequence) specifies SGHAT as CDR1 and FQDESV as CDR2. Relative to germline, V is 2 bases shorter and J is 2 bases shorter, with 13 bases between their ends. Including cysteine and phenylalanine, the CDR3 has 15 amino acids. Of the read, only the CDR3 DNA is kept; its 45 bases are in frame from base 1. Summary of the overall study and its limitations: Conclusive comparison of naive and antigen-experienced compartments was prevented by the profiling of bulk unsorted PBMCs. Observed TCR beta diversity per million T cells fell roughly linearly with age, and a significant reduction was already apparent by age approximately 40. Because donor CMV infection status was unknown, age-related changes in expanded clonotypes were potentially confounded. Estimates of total diversity from one million sequenced T cells were regarded as lower bounds and underestimates. Observed TCR beta diversity correlated strongly with the percentage of naive T cells measured by flow cytometry. Compared with the aged group, more naive CD4+ T cells, fewer expanded clones and increased TCR diversity were shown by the long-lived group, suggesting age selection.

The chain uses TRBV11-1 and TRBJ2-7; the D segment is perhaps TRBD1 or TRBD2, each sharing 5 matched bases. The clonotype comes from a woman between 40 and 50 years old in good health. Input material: blood. The sequenced DNA: TGTGCCAGCAGCTTATGGGGCGGGTCAACCTACGAGCAGTACTTC. Translation gives CASSLWGGSTYEQYF.